This record concerns one T cell receptor beta chain sequence. Cohort placement rested on clinical history that participants reported themselves. This specimen belongs to a study of blood T cell repertoires in COVID-19. For the study at large: Some COVID-19 samples were acute and others convalescent; all came from the United States, Italy and Spain. PBMCs, B-cell-depleted T cells, or T cells provided the cDNA or gDNA that made up the material.

Original handling: Reference gene primer amplification in the assay estimated nucleated cell counts. Using immunoSEQ multiplex PCR, the repertoire was profiled, and TCRdb retains in-frame clones only, with some absent. From that table come the V and J calls and clone size; the DNA was used to work out D and trimming. Here the sample spans 200,000 to 250,000 clones, around nine tenths being singletons. In germline, CDR1 is SGHRS, CDR2 YFSETQ. Trimming left V 0 bases short and J 2 bases short, with 8 bases between. The CDR3 sequence is 14 residues long. The chain links TRBV5-1 to TRBJ1-2, with D unresolved. This TCR was recovered from a woman under 40 who had been exposed to COVID-19. The sequencing input was PBMCs or T cells enriched from blood (not recorded which). The CDR3 nucleotides read TGCGCCAGCAGCTTGGTTCCAGTGAACTATGGCTACACCTTC. It specifies CASSLVPVNYGYTF.